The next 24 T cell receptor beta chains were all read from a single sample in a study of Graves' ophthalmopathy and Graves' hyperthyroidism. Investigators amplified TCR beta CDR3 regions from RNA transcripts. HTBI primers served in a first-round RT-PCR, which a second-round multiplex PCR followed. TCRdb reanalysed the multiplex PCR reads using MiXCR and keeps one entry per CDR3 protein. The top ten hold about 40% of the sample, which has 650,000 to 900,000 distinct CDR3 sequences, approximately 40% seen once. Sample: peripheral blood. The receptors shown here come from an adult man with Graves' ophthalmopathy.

In DNA, the CDR3 is TGCGCCAGCAGCGTATACAGGGGAGACTCTGGGGCCAACGTCCTGACTTTC. Encoded protein: CASSVYRGDSGANVLTF. The rearrangement joins TRBV5-1 to TRBJ2-6, with 7 bases that match TRBD1. Trimming cost V 4 bases and J 0 bases; bases outside gene matches: 7. Germline V lookup: CDR1 SGHRS, CDR2 YFSETQ. This CDR3 spans 17 amino acids. Combining the CDR3 with reference TRBV5-1 and TRBJ2-6 gives the whole variable domain KAGVTQTPRYLIKTRGQQVTLSCSPISGHRSVSWYQQTPGQGLQFLFEYFSETQRNKGNFPGRFSGRQFSNSRSEMNVSTLELGDSALYLCASSVYRGDSGANVLTFGAGSRLTVL.

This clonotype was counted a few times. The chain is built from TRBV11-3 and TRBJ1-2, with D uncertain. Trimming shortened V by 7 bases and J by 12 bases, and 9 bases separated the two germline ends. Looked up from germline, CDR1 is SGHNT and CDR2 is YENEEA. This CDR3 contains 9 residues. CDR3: CASTIFDTF. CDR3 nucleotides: TGTGCCAGCACCATTTTTGACACCTTC.

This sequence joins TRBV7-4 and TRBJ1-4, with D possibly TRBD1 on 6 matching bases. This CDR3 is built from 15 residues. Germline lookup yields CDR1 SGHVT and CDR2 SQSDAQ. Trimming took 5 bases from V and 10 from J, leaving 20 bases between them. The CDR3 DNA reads TGTGCCAGCAGCGAGGGGAACAGGGTCATGGGAAAACTGTTTTTT. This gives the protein CASSEGNRVMGKLFF.

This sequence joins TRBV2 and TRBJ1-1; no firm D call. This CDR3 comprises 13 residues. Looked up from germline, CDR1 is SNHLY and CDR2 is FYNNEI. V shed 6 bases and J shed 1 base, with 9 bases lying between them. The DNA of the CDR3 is TGTGCCAGCAGCCCCTTCAGGAACACTGAAGCTTTCTTT. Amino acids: CASSPFRNTEAFF.

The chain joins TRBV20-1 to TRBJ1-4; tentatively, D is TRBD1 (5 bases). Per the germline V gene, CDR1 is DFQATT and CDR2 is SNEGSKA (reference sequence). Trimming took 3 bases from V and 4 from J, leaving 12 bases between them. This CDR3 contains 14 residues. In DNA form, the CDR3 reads TGCAGTGCTAGCTCGGGACCGGTTAATGAAAAACTGTTTTTT. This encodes CSASSGPVNEKLFF.

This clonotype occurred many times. This chain's CDR3 is CASREQGWNTEAFF. DNA of the CDR3: TGTGCCAGCAGGGAGCAGGGGTGGAACACTGAAGCTTTCTTT. The chain combines TRBV25-1 with TRBJ1-1; maybe TRBD1 (6 bases). CDR1 and CDR2 (germline): MGHDK, SYGVNS. The V and J ends lost 6 bases and 1 base respectively, with 12 bases between them. The length of the CDR3 is 14 residues.

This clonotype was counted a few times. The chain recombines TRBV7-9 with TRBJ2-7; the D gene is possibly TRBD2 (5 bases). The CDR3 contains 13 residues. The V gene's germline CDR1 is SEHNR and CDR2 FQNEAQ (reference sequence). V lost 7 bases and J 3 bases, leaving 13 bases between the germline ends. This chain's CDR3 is CASKVSGSYEQYF. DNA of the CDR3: TGTGCCAGCAAAGTATCGGGGAGCTACGAGCAGTACTTC. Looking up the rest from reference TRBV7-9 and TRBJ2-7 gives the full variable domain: DTGVSQNPRHKITKRGQNVTFRCDPISEHNRLYWYRQTLGQGPEFLTYFQNEAQLEKSRLLSDRFSAERPKGSFSTLEIQRTEQGDSAMYLCASKVSGSYEQYFGPGTRLTVT.

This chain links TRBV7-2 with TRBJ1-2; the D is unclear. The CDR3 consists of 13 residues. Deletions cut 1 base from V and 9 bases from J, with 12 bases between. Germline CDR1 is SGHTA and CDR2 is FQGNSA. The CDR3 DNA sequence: TGTGCCAGCAGCTTAGACACGGCGAGTCGCTACACCTTC. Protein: CASSLDTASRYTF.

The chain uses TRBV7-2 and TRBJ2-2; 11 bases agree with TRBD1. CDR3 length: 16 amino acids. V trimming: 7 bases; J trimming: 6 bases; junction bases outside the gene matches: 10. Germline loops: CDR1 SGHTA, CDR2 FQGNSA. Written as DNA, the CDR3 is TGTGCCAGCACCCCGGACAGGGGGCGCTTATCCGGGGAGCTGTTTTTT. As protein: CASTPDRGRLSGELFF.

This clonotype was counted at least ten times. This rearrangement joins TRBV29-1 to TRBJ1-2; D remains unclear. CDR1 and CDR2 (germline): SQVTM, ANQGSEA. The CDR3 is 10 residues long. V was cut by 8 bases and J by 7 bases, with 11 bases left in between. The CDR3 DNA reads TGCAGCATAGCGGACCCTGGCTACACCTTC. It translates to CSIADPGYTF.

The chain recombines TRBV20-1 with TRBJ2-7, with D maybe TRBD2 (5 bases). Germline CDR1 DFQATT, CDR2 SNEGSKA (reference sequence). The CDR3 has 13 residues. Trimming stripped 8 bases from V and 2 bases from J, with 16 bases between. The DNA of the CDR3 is TGCAGTAAATTAGCGCCAGCAACCTACGAGCAGTACTTC. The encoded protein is CSKLAPATYEQYF.

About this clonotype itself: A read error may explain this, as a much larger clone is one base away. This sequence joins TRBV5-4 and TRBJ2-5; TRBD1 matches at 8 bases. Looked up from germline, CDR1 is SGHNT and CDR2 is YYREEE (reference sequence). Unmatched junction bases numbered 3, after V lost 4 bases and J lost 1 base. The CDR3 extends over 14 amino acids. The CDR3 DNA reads TGTGCCAGCAGCCGACAGGGGATCCAAGAGACCCAGTACTTC. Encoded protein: CASSRQGIQETQYF.

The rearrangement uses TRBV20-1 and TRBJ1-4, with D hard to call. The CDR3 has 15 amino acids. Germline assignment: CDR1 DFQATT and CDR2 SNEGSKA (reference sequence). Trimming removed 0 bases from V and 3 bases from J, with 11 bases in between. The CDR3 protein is CSARDYEKANEKLFF. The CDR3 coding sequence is TGCAGTGCTAGAGATTACGAGAAAGCTAATGAAAAACTGTTTTTT.

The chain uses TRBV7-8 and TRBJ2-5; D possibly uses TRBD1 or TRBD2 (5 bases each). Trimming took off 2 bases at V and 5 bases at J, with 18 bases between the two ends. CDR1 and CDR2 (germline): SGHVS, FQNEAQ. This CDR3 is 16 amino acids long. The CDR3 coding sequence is TGTGCCAGCAGCTTAAGAGGGGCTCTGACGGGGGAGACCCAGTACTTC. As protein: CASSLRGALTGETQYF.

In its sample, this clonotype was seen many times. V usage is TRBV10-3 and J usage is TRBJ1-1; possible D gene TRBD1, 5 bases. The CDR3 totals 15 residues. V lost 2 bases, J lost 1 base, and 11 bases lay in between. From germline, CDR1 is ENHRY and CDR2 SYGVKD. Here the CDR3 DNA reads TGTGCCATCAGTGAGGGGGGGTTCGAGAACACTGAAGCTTTCTTT. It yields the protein CAISEGGFENTEAFF.

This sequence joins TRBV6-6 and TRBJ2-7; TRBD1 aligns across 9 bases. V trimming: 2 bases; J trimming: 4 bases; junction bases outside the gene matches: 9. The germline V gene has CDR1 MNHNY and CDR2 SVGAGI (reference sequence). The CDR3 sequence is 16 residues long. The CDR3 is CASSYRKGQGGYEQYF. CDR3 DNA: TGTGCCAGCAGTTACCGGAAGGGACAGGGAGGGTACGAGCAGTACTTC.

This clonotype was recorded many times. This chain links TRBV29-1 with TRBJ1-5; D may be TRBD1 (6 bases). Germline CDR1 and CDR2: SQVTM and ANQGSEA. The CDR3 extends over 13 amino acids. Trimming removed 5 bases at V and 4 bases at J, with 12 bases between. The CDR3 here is CSVSAGTNQPQHF. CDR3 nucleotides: TGCAGCGTTTCAGCAGGGACAAATCAGCCCCAGCATTTT.

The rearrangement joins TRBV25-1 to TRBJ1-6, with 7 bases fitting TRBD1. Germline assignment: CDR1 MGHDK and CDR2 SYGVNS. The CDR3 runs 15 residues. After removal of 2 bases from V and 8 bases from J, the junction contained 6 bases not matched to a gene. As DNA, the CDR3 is TGTGCCAGCAGTGAAGACAGGGTAGGAGATTCACCCCTCCACTTT. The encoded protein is CASSEDRVGDSPLHF.

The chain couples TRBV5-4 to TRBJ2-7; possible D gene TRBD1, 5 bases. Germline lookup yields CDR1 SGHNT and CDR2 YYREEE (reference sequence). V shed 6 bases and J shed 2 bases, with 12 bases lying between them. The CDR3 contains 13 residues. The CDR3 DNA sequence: TGTGCCAGCAAGGCCAGGGATACCTACGAGCAGTACTTC. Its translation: CASKARDTYEQYF.

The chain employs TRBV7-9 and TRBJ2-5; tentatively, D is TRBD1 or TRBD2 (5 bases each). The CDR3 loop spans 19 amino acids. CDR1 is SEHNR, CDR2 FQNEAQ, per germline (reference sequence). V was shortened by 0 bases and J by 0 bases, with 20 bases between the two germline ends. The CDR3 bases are TGTGCCAGCAGCTTAGCGGGGAGATGGGGCGAATCGTACCAAGAGACCCAGTACTTC. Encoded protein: CASSLAGRWGESYQETQYF.

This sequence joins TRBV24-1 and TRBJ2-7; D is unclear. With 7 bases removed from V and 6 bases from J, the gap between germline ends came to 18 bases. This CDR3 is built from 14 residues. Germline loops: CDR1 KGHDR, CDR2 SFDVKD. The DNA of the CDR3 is TGTGCCACCAGCGTTGTCGCGTTCGGCGGCGAGCAGTACTTC. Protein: CATSVVAFGGEQYF.

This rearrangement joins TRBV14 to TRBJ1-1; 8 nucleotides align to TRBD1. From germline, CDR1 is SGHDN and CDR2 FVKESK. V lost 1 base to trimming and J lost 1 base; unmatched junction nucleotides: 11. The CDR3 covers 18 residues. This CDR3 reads CASSQGGQGAFGNTEAFF. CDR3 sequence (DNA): TGTGCCAGCAGCCAAGGTGGACAGGGCGCGTTTGGGAACACTGAAGCTTTCTTT.

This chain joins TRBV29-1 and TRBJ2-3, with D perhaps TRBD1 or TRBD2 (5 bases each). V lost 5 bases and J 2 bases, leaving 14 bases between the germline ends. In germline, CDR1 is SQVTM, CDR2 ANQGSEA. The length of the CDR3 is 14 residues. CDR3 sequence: CSVLGTEDTDTQYF. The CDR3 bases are TGCAGCGTTCTAGGGACGGAGGACACAGATACGCAGTATTTT.

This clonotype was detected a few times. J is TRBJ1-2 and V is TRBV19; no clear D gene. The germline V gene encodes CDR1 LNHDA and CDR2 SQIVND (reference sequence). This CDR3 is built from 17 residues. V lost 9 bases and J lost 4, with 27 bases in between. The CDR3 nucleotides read TGTGCCAGCTTTATCGGGCCTAAAGGTGAACTAAGCTATGGCTACACCTTC. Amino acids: CASFIGPKGELSYGYTF.